This TCR beta chain derives from a study of beta chain features in type 1 diabetes. The study, taken as a whole, reports: Researchers cautioned that cDNA sequencing could over-represent cells with high TCR expression.

The authors reverse transcribed all of the isolated RNA, so sequencing captured expressed TCRB transcripts. Profiled with immunoSEQ multiplex PCR; TCRdb holds only in-frame clones, not every one. The profile covers 200,000 to 250,000 clones, with 27% appearing a single time and roughly 4.1% taken by the ten largest. As concerns this clone: Its matching antigen is unknown.

Per the germline V gene, CDR1 is MNHEY and CDR2 is SVGAGI. CDR3 size: 14 residues. V was pared by 5 bases and J by 4 bases, with 6 bases of the junction left unmatched. This TCR derives from a man aged 25-40 years in good health. Sequencing was performed on central memory CD4+ T cells from blood. The chain is built from TRBV6-5 and TRBJ1-1; TRBD1 matches at 8 bases. CDR3 in amino acids: CASSVFTGGTEAFF. The CDR3 region has the DNA TGTGCCAGCAGTGTCTTCACAGGGGGCACTGAAGCTTTCTTT.